This TCR beta chain was found in a study of blood T cells in healthy people across ages. The study's findings and limits: Comparison with aged donors showed that long-lived donors had more naive CD4+ cells and higher diversity.

The use of a sample-barcoded 5' primer and a J-beta primer mix characterized a second PCR of roughly 6 to 11 cycles. TCRdb reanalysed the 5' RACE reads using MiXCR and keeps one entry per CDR3 protein. The data hold about 640,000 distinct CDR3 sequences, with approximately 59% observed a single time. This clonotype has only a few counts. The antigen remains unidentified. Each sample used at least 6 million PBMCs. Sample: blood. The receptor comes from a man between 60 and 70 years old in good health.

CDR3 loop: CASSQVAGLYTEAFF. The CDR3 coding sequence is TGCGCCAGCAGCCAAGTGGCAGGGCTATACACTGAAGCTTTCTTT. The V gene is TRBV4-1, the J gene TRBJ1-1; weak D call: TRBD1 (5 bases). The CDR3 loop spans 15 amino acids. The germline CDR1 and CDR2 sequences are MGHRA and YSYEKL. V was cut by 1 base and J by 3 bases, with 12 bases left in between.